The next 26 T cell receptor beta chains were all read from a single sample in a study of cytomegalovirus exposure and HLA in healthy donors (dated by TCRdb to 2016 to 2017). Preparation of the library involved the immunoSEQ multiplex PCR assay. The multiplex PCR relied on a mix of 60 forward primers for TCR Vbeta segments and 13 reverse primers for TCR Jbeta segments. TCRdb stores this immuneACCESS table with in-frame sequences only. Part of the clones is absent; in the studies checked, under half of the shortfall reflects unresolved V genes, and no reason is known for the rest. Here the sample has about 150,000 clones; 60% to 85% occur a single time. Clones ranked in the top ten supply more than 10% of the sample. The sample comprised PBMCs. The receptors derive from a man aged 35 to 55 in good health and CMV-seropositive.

The DNA for the CDR3 is TGTGCCAGCAGCGTTCTAGCCTCCCAGAACACTGAAGCTTTCTTT. It yields the protein CASSVLASQNTEAFF. The chain carries TRBV9 and TRBJ1-1, with D unclear. Between the trimmed V and J ends, which lost 2 bases and 1 base, there was a span of 12 bases. The CDR3 runs to 15 residues. Germline V gene sequence: CDR1 SGDLS, CDR2 YYNGEE.

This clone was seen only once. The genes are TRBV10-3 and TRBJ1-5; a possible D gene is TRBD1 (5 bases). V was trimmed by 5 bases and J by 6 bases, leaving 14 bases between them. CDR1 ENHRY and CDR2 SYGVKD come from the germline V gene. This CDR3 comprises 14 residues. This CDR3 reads CAISLVGGGQPQHF. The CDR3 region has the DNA TGTGCCATCAGTCTCGTTGGGGGGGGTCAGCCCCAGCATTTT.

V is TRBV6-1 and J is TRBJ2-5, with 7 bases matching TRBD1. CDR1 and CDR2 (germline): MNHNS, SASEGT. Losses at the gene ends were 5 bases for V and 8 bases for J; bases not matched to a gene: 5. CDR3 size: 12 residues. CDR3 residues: CASSLDRDTQYF. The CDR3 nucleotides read TGTGCCAGCAGTCTAGACAGGGATACCCAGTACTTC.

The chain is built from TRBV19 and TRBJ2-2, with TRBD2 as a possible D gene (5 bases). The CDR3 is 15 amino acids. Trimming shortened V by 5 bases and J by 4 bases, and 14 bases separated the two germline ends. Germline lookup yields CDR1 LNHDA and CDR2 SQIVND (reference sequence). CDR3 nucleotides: TGTGCCAGTAGTGCGGACTCATGGGGCACCGGGGAGCTGTTTTTT. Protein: CASSADSWGTGELFF.

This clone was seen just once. As DNA, the CDR3 is TGTGCCAGCAACCTAAGGGGTAATTCACCCCTCCACTTT. It translates to CASNLRGNSPLHF. The chain couples TRBV13 to TRBJ1-6, with D perhaps TRBD1 (5 bases). The V end lost 7 bases, the J end lost 6 bases, and 10 bases lay between the germline ends. The germline V gene has CDR1 PRHDT and CDR2 FYEKMQ (reference sequence). The CDR3 length is 13 residues.

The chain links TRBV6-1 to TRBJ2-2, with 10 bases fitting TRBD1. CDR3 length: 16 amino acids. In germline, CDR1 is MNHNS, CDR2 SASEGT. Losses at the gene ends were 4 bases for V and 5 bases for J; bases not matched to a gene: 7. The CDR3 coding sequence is TGTGCCAGCAGTGTTGGGACAGGGGTTTTTACCGGGGAGCTGTTTTTT. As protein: CASSVGTGVFTGELFF.

This CDR3 reads CASSLAYAEQYF. CDR3 in DNA: TGTGCCAGCAGCTTGGCCTATGCCGAGCAGTACTTC. V is TRBV5-6 and J is TRBJ2-7; D unresolved. Germline V gene lookup returns CDR1 SGHDT and CDR2 YYEEEE. This CDR3 has 12 amino acids. V lost 0 bases and J 6 bases, leaving 7 bases between the germline ends. The variable domain in full, with the rest retrieved from reference TRBV5-6 and TRBJ2-7, is DAGVTQSPTHLIKTRGQQVTLRCSPKSGHDTVSWYQQALGQGPQFIFQYYEEEERQRGNFPDRFSGHQFPNYSSELNVNALLLGDSALYLCASSLAYAEQYFGPGTRLTVT.

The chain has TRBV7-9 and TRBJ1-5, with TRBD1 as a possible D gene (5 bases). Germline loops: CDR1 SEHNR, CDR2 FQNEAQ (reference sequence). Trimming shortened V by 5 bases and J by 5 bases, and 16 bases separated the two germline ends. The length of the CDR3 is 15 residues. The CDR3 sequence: CASSPTGGAHQPQHF. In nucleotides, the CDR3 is TGTGCCAGCAGCCCCACCGGGGGAGCCCATCAGCCCCAGCATTTT.

DNA of the CDR3: TGTGCCAGCTCGCCCGGACTAAGAATCTACGAGCAGTACTTC. Amino acids: CASSPGLRIYEQYF. V gene TRBV18 combines with J gene TRBJ2-7; D perhaps matches TRBD2 (6 bases). The CDR3 is 14 amino acids. CDR1 is KGHSH and CDR2 is LQKENI in the germline V gene. V was clipped by 6 bases and J by 3 bases, with 15 bases between them. Full variable domain (remainder filled in from reference TRBV18 and TRBJ2-7): NAGVMQNPRHLVRRRGQEARLRCSPMKGHSHVYWYRQLPEEGLKFMVYLQKENIIDESGMPKERFSAEFPKEGPSILRIQQVVRGDSAAYFCASSPGLRIYEQYFGPGTRLTVT.

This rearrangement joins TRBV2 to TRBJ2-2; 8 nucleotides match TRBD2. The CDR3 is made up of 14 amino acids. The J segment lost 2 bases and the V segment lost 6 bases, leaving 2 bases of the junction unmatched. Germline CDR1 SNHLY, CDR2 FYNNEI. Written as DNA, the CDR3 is TGTGCCAGCAGAAGCGGGGGTAACACCGGGGAGCTGTTTTTT. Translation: CASRSGGNTGELFF.

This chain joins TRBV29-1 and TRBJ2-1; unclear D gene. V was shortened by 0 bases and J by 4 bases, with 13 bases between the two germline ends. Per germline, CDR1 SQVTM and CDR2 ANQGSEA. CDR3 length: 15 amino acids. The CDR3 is CSVEDSPPLYNEQFF. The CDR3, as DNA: TGCAGCGTTGAAGATTCCCCTCCACTTTACAATGAGCAGTTCTTC.

CDR3 sequence: CAISESLAAYNEQFF. The CDR3 nucleotides read TGTGCCATCAGTGAGTCCCTAGCGGCCTACAATGAGCAGTTCTTC. This chain links TRBV10-3 with TRBJ2-1; 7 nucleotides match TRBD2. The CDR3 runs to 15 residues. With 0 bases clipped from V and 2 bases from J, the junction kept 1 base outside the gene matches. Germline CDR1 reads ENHRY; CDR2 reads SYGVKD.

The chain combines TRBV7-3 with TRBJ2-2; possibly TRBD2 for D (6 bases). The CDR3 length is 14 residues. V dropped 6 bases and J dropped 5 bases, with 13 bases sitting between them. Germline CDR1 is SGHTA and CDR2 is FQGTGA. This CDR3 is CASSQAAGTGELFF. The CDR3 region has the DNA TGTGCCAGCAGTCAAGCGGCGGGAACCGGGGAGCTGTTTTTT.

The CDR3 sequence: CASSQREYQDYNEQFF. CDR3 in DNA: TGCGCCAGCAGCCAGAGGGAATACCAAGACTACAATGAGCAGTTCTTC. The chain recombines TRBV4-3 with TRBJ2-1; D is possibly TRBD2 (5 bases). This CDR3 is built from 16 residues. The V end was cut by 3 bases, the J end by 3 bases, with 15 bases between. The germline V gene encodes CDR1 LGHNA and CDR2 YSLEER.

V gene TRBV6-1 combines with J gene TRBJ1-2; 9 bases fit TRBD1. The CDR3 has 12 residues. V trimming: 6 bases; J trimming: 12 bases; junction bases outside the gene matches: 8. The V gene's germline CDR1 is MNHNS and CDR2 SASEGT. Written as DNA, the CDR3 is TGTGCCAGCAGAGAGGGGACAGGGTCCCACACCTTC. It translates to CASREGTGSHTF.

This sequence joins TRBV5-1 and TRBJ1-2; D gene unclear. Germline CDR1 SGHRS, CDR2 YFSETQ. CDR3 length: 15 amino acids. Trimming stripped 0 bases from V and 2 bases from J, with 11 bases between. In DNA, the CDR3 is TGCGCCAGCAGCTTGGAGCGGGCTCGGAACTATGGCTACACCTTC. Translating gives CASSLERARNYGYTF.

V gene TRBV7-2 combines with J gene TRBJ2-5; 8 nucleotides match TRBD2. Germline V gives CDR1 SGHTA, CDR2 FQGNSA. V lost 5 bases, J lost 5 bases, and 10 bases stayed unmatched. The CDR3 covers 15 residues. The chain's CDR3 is CASSRVGGAGETQYF. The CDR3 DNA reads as TGTGCCAGCAGCCGCGTCGGGGGGGCTGGGGAGACCCAGTACTTC. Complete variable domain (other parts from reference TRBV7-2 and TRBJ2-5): GAGVSQSPSNKVTEKGKDVELRCDPISGHTALYWYRQSLGQGLEFLIYFQGNSAPDKSGLPSDRFSAERTGGSVSTLTIQRTQQEDSAVYLCASSRVGGAGETQYFGPGTRLLVL.

CDR3 protein: CAIRGLATGELFF. The CDR3 DNA follows: TGTGCCATCCGCGGACTAGCGACCGGGGAGCTGTTTTTT. This chain joins TRBV10-3 and TRBJ2-2; 9 nucleotides match TRBD2. V trimming: 8 bases; J trimming: 5 bases; junction bases outside the gene matches: 3. The CDR3 sequence is 13 residues long. Germline lookup yields CDR1 ENHRY and CDR2 SYGVKD.

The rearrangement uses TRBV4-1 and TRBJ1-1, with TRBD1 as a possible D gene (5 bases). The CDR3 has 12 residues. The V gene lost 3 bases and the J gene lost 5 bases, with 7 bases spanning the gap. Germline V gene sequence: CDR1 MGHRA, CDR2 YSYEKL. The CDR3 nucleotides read TGCGCCAGCAGCCAGGGGCAGACTGAAGCTTTCTTT. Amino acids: CASSQGQTEAFF.

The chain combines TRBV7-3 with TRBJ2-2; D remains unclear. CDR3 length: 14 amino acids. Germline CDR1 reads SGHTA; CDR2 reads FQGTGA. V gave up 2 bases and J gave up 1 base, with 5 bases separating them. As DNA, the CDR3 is TGTGCCAGCAGCTTATTCAGGAACACCGGGGAGCTGTTTTTT. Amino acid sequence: CASSLFRNTGELFF.

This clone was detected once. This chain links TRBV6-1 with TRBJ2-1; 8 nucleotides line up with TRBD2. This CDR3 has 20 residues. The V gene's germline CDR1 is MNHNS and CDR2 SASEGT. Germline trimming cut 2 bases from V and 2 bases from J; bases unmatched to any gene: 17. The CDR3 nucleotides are TGTGCCAGCAGTGAAAGCCCGTGGGGACTTAGCGGGAAGGCCTACAATGAGCAGTTCTTC. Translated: CASSESPWGLSGKAYNEQFF.

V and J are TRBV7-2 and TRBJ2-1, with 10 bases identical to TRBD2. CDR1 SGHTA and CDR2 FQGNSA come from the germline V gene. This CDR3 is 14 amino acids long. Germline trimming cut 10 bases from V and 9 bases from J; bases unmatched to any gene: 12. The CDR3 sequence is CATSGTSERSEQFF. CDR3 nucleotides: TGTGCCACCTCGGGGACTAGCGAACGTAGTGAGCAGTTCTTC.

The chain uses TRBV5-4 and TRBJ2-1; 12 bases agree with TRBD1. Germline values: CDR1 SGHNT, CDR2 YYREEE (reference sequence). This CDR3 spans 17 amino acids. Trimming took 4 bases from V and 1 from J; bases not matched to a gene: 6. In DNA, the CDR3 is TGTGCCAGCAGCGAGGGACAGGGGGCGAGATCCTACAATGAGCAGTTCTTC. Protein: CASSEGQGARSYNEQFF.

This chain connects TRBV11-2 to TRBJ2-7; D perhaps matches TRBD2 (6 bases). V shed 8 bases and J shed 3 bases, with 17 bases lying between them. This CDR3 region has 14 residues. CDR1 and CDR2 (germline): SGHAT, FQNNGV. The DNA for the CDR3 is TGTGCCAGCGGGTATGGGGGAGGCCGCTACGAGCAGTACTTC. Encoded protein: CASGYGGGRYEQYF.

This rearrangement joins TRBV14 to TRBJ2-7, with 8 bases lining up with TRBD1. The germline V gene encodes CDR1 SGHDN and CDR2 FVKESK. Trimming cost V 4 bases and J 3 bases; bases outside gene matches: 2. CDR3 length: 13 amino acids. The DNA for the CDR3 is TGTGCCAGCAGCCGTGGACAGGGCTACGAGCAGTACTTC. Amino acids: CASSRGQGYEQYF.

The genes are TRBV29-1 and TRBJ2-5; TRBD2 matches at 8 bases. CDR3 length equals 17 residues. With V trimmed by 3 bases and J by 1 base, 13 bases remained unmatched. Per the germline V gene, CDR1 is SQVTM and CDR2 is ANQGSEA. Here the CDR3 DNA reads TGCAGCGTTGATGCGGGGACTAGTTACCCCAGCCAAGAGACCCAGTACTTC. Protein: CSVDAGTSYPSQETQYF.